The rows below give T cell receptor beta chains drawn from one sample of a study of lymphopenia after photon versus proton radiotherapy. The data were produced by immunoSEQ multiplex PCR, yet TCRdb's version contains in-frame clones alone and is incomplete. The sample holds some 38,000 clones, approximately 90% seen once. The sample here was peripheral blood, taken from a patient treated with photon-based radiotherapy. These receptors originate from a man aged 60 to 69 with cholangiocarcinoma. The CDR3 runs from the conserved cysteine through the conserved F or W.

v_gene,CDR3aa
TRBV2,CASSEKGQGSHQPQHF
TRBV19,CASSVNRVGNEKLFF
TRBV7-9,CASSPRDRVEPQHF
TRBV11-1,CASTKLTSTDTQYF
TRBV10-2,CASSETGGNQPQHF
TRBV2,CASSGGQGKETQYF
TRBV2,CASSDGFSGNTIYF
TRBV6-1,CASTIAGVSTDTQYF
TRBV2,CASSGVGTGPYEQYF
TRBV6-5,CASGPGTGPYEQYF
TRBV10-3,CAISEYGYSGTEDYEQYF
TRBV7-6,CASSSIGLSNYGYTF
TRBV5-4,CASSFSQGSSYEQYF
TRBV7-8,CASSLDAGLREQFF
TRBV19,CASSPGRNSGANVLTF
TRBV2,CASSATGGGTEAFF
TRBV5-1,CASSFQVLNEQFF
TRBV6-6,CASSYSQDSDAGYF
TRBV5-1,CASSPYEDLGSYEQYF
TRBV2,CASSEERGTEAFF
TRBV2,CATSVGAGDQPQHF
TRBV29-1,CSVFSGRRKQFF
TRBV18,CASSPHPRGNEQFF
TRBV27,CASSLVGIGEKLFF
TRBV6-5,CASSFHSGRITEAFF
TRBV7-2,CASSPAGTIREQYF
TRBV7-2,CASSLALAGPREQYF
TRBV19,CASQKSSGGLSGELFF
TRBV7-2,CASSLEYGSNEKLFF
TRBV21-1,CASSPRPGAETQYF
TRBV5-1,CASSPSGRAYNEQFF
TRBV28,CVITGNPGNTIYF
TRBV7-8,CASSLGASGLAKNIQYF
TRBV28,CASSLPRGSGQPQHF
TRBV19,CASALVRAGNTEAFF
TRBV5-1,CASSALLAGGTGELFF
TRBV6-4,CASSETSGGTDTQYF
TRBV10-3,CATYSGTTYNEQFF
TRBV9,CASSGGQGAEQYF
TRBV28,CASSLTDPPDPFF
TRBV5-5,CASSLGADPTYNEQFF
TRBV7-2,CASSLGVGTEAFF
TRBV7-9,CASSQQGAREKLFF
TRBV20-1,CSASPGAEAFF
TRBV14,CASSQAYQDSPLHF
TRBV11-3,CASSLAGAGYEQYF
TRBV21-1,CARIDENYGYTF
TRBV7-9,CASSSPQGDTQYF
TRBV5-1,CASSLDGLAGPYNEQFF
TRBV7-9,CASSPALGGADTQYF
TRBV2,CASRGGGRNTEAFF
TRBV28,CASSLGQGGNTIYF
TRBV5-8,CASSWGHTNTEAFF
TRBV27,CASSPHRPDQPQHF
TRBV28,CASTTQGEQFF
TRBV5-1,CASSFSGSPYNEQFF